The rows below give T cell receptor beta chains drawn from one sample of a study of T cell responses to AZD1222 COVID-19 vaccine. Here immunoSEQ multiplex PCR was the method, and the copy in TCRdb shows in-frame clones only, minus some. Of 110,000 to 150,000 clones listed, over 90% are singletons. Sequenced material: peripheral blood, taken on day 0 of AZD1222 vaccination. Every receptor here comes from an adult in good health. Each CDR3 is given with its conserved first and last residue. The D gene is left open where the match is weak. The size of a clone is reported for some rows only, either as once, few or many, or as a class for expanded clones.

CDR3nt: TGTGCCAGCAGCTGGGACGGACTGAACACTGAAGCTTTCTTT; CDR3aa: CASSWDGLNTEAFF; abundance: .; v_gene: TRBV9; j_gene: TRBJ1-1; d_gene: .
CDR3nt: TGTGCCAGCAGTGGTCCCCATGAGCAGTTCTTC; CDR3aa: CASSGPHEQFF; abundance: few; v_gene: TRBV25-1; j_gene: TRBJ2-1; d_gene: .
CDR3nt: TGTGCCAGCAGTAAACAGGAGGCCACTGAAGCTTTCTTT; CDR3aa: CASSKQEATEAFF; abundance: .; v_gene: TRBV28; j_gene: TRBJ1-1; d_gene: .
CDR3nt: TGCGCCAGCAGCTTGGCTGGTAGCGGAGCCTACGAGCAGTACTTC; CDR3aa: CASSLAGSGAYEQYF; abundance: .; v_gene: TRBV5-1; j_gene: TRBJ2-7; d_gene: .
CDR3nt: TGTGCCAGCAGTTTAGGTAGCGGGATCCGCAATGAGCAGTTCTTC; CDR3aa: CASSLGSGIRNEQFF; abundance: .; v_gene: TRBV28; j_gene: TRBJ2-1; d_gene: TRBD2
CDR3nt: TGTGCCAGCAGACCTAGCGGGCACTCCTACGAGCAGTACTTC; CDR3aa: CASRPSGHSYEQYF; abundance: .; v_gene: TRBV7-9; j_gene: TRBJ2-7; d_gene: TRBD2
CDR3nt: TGCGCCAGCAGCCCTACCGGGGCCGGGGAGCTGTTTTTT; CDR3aa: CASSPTGAGELFF; abundance: .; v_gene: TRBV4-1; j_gene: TRBJ2-2; d_gene: .
CDR3nt: TGTGCCAGCAGTTCGGGACTCCTCTACAATGAGCAGTTCTTC; CDR3aa: CASSSGLLYNEQFF; abundance: .; v_gene: TRBV6-5; j_gene: TRBJ2-1; d_gene: .
CDR3nt: TGTGCCAGCAGTTCCAACCCTGGGACTAATGAAAAACTGTTTTTT; CDR3aa: CASSSNPGTNEKLFF; abundance: .; v_gene: TRBV27; j_gene: TRBJ1-4; d_gene: .
CDR3nt: TGCGCCAGCAGTTCGACAGGTTCTCCTGGAAACACCATATATTTT; CDR3aa: CASSSTGSPGNTIYF; abundance: .; v_gene: TRBV5-1; j_gene: TRBJ1-3; d_gene: .
CDR3nt: TGTGCCAGCAGTGCCGGCCCCACTGAGGCCAATCAGCCCCAGCATTTT; CDR3aa: CASSAGPTEANQPQHF; abundance: .; v_gene: TRBV6-6; j_gene: TRBJ1-5; d_gene: .
CDR3nt: TGTGCCAGCAGCTTAACCGGACAGGGAGCCCAGCCCCAGCATTTT; CDR3aa: CASSLTGQGAQPQHF; abundance: .; v_gene: TRBV7-8; j_gene: TRBJ1-5; d_gene: TRBD1
CDR3nt: TGTGCCACCAGTGAGGGGGGACTAGCGGGAGATAAAAATGAGCAGTTCTTC; CDR3aa: CATSEGGLAGDKNEQFF; abundance: .; v_gene: TRBV24-1; j_gene: TRBJ2-1; d_gene: TRBD2
CDR3nt: TGTGCCACCAGCAGAGATCGAGTGGGAGCCCAGTACTTC; CDR3aa: CATSRDRVGAQYF; abundance: .; v_gene: TRBV15; j_gene: TRBJ2-5; d_gene: .
CDR3nt: TGTGCCAGCAGCTTGTGGCTGCGTAGCTCCTACAATGAGCAGTTCTTC; CDR3aa: CASSLWLRSSYNEQFF; abundance: .; v_gene: TRBV5-5; j_gene: TRBJ2-1; d_gene: .
CDR3nt: TGCAGCACGAGGGTGTCAAGTAACACTGAAGCTTTCTTT; CDR3aa: CSTRVSSNTEAFF; abundance: .; v_gene: TRBV29-1; j_gene: TRBJ1-1; d_gene: .
CDR3nt: TGTGCCAGCAGCCCTCCAACTGGGGCCAACGTCCTGACTTTC; CDR3aa: CASSPPTGANVLTF; abundance: .; v_gene: TRBV5-6; j_gene: TRBJ2-6; d_gene: .
CDR3nt: TGTGCCATCAGTGTTGTCGGGACAGGGGGCTACAATGAGCAGTTCTTC; CDR3aa: CAISVVGTGGYNEQFF; abundance: .; v_gene: TRBV10-3; j_gene: TRBJ2-1; d_gene: TRBD1
CDR3nt: TGTGCCAGCAGTTACTCGGGGCCGGGACTGGAAAAACTGTTTTTT; CDR3aa: CASSYSGPGLEKLFF; abundance: .; v_gene: TRBV6-5; j_gene: TRBJ1-4; d_gene: .
CDR3nt: TGCAGCGTTGGGCAGACCGGGGAGCTGTTTTTT; CDR3aa: CSVGQTGELFF; abundance: .; v_gene: TRBV29-1; j_gene: TRBJ2-2; d_gene: .
CDR3nt: TGCGCCAGCAGCTTGGGCGGCTTCTCCTACAATGAGCAGTTCTTC; CDR3aa: CASSLGGFSYNEQFF; abundance: .; v_gene: TRBV5-1; j_gene: TRBJ2-1; d_gene: .
CDR3nt: TGTGCCAGCAGTTTAGTGGTGGGCAGAACTCTAGCTAACTATGGCTACACCTTC; CDR3aa: CASSLVVGRTLANYGYTF; abundance: .; v_gene: TRBV28; j_gene: TRBJ1-2; d_gene: .
CDR3nt: TGTGCCAGCAGCTTAGATAGGGTAAAGTACTTC; CDR3aa: CASSLDRVKYF; abundance: .; v_gene: TRBV7-9; j_gene: TRBJ2-7; d_gene: .
CDR3nt: TGTGCCAGCAGCCGGATCACCGGGACAGGGGATAATGAGCAGTTCTTC; CDR3aa: CASSRITGTGDNEQFF; abundance: .; v_gene: TRBV5-4; j_gene: TRBJ2-1; d_gene: TRBD1
CDR3nt: TGCGCCAGCAGCTTGGACCGGGCAGGGGAGGGGGAGACCCAGTACTTC; CDR3aa: CASSLDRAGEGETQYF; abundance: .; v_gene: TRBV5-1; j_gene: TRBJ2-5; d_gene: .
CDR3nt: TGTGCCAGTTCGCCCCTCGCGGGGGGCCACCGCTCCTACAATGAGCAGTTCTTC; CDR3aa: CASSPLAGGHRSYNEQFF; abundance: once; v_gene: TRBV27; j_gene: TRBJ2-1; d_gene: TRBD2
CDR3nt: TGTGCCAGCAGCTTCGGTACCACCCTAAACACCGGGGAGCTGTTTTTT; CDR3aa: CASSFGTTLNTGELFF; abundance: .; v_gene: TRBV11-2; j_gene: TRBJ2-2; d_gene: .
CDR3nt: TGCGCCAGCAGCGTCCTTACTACAGGGGATGGTGAAAAACTGTTTTTT; CDR3aa: CASSVLTTGDGEKLFF; abundance: few; v_gene: TRBV5-1; j_gene: TRBJ1-4; d_gene: TRBD1
CDR3nt: TGTGCCAGCAGCTTAGGAGCGGTGACCGGGGAGCTGTTTTTT; CDR3aa: CASSLGAVTGELFF; abundance: .; v_gene: TRBV7-9; j_gene: TRBJ2-2; d_gene: .
CDR3nt: TGTGCCAGCCTAGTCGGTGGTACTGATACGCAGTATTTT; CDR3aa: CASLVGGTDTQYF; abundance: .; v_gene: TRBV7-9; j_gene: TRBJ2-3; d_gene: .
CDR3nt: TGTGCCAGCAGCCGCGACAGGGGGCTTTCACCCCTCCACTTT; CDR3aa: CASSRDRGLSPLHF; abundance: few; v_gene: TRBV6-5; j_gene: TRBJ1-6; d_gene: TRBD1
CDR3nt: TGTGCCAGCAGCCCTTGGGACGGTCCCTACGAGCAGTACTTC; CDR3aa: CASSPWDGPYEQYF; abundance: .; v_gene: TRBV5-5; j_gene: TRBJ2-7; d_gene: .
CDR3nt: TGTGCCAGTAGTATGGGTAATTCACCCCTCCACTTT; CDR3aa: CASSMGNSPLHF; abundance: .; v_gene: TRBV19; j_gene: TRBJ1-6; d_gene: .
CDR3nt: TGCGCCAGCAGCCAAGAACGGCTAGCGGGAGGGCGCGAGACCCAGTACTTC; CDR3aa: CASSQERLAGGRETQYF; abundance: .; v_gene: TRBV4-1; j_gene: TRBJ2-5; d_gene: TRBD2
CDR3nt: TGTGCCACCAGTGATCCCGGGACTAGCGGGGGCAGCTCCTACAATGAGCAGTTCTTC; CDR3aa: CATSDPGTSGGSSYNEQFF; abundance: .; v_gene: TRBV24-1; j_gene: TRBJ2-1; d_gene: TRBD2
CDR3nt: TGTGCCAGCAGCTTCGCCTCTCACGGGAGCTACGAGCAGTACTTC; CDR3aa: CASSFASHGSYEQYF; abundance: .; v_gene: TRBV11-2; j_gene: TRBJ2-7; d_gene: .
CDR3nt: TGTGCCAGCAGGTCGACCATTAACAATGAGCAGTTCTTC; CDR3aa: CASRSTINNEQFF; abundance: .; v_gene: TRBV5-4; j_gene: TRBJ2-1; d_gene: .
CDR3nt: TGTGCCACCAGTGATTCGGGGAACACTGAAGCTTTCTTT; CDR3aa: CATSDSGNTEAFF; abundance: .; v_gene: TRBV24-1; j_gene: TRBJ1-1; d_gene: .
CDR3nt: TGTGCCAGCAGCCTCGGGACCTCGGACACCATATATTTT; CDR3aa: CASSLGTSDTIYF; abundance: .; v_gene: TRBV11-3; j_gene: TRBJ1-3; d_gene: .
CDR3nt: TGTGCCTGGAGAGAGGGCGGCATAACTAATGAAAAACTGTTTTTT; CDR3aa: CAWREGGITNEKLFF; abundance: once; v_gene: TRBV30; j_gene: TRBJ1-4; d_gene: .
CDR3nt: TGTGCCAGCAGTGAAACACGGGACAGACCCTATGAAAAACTGTTTTTT; CDR3aa: CASSETRDRPYEKLFF; abundance: .; v_gene: TRBV25-1; j_gene: TRBJ1-4; d_gene: TRBD1
CDR3nt: TGTGCCAGCAGTTACGCAGGGGCCCATAATTCACCCCTCCACTTT; CDR3aa: CASSYAGAHNSPLHF; abundance: .; v_gene: TRBV6-5; j_gene: TRBJ1-6; d_gene: .
CDR3nt: TGTGCCAGTAGTCCCTATGGACAGTTCCACACTGAAGCTTTCTTT; CDR3aa: CASSPYGQFHTEAFF; abundance: .; v_gene: TRBV19; j_gene: TRBJ1-1; d_gene: .
CDR3nt: TGTGCCAGCAGTCACTCGCCTAACACCGGGGAGCTGTTTTTT; CDR3aa: CASSHSPNTGELFF; abundance: .; v_gene: TRBV6-5; j_gene: TRBJ2-2; d_gene: .
CDR3nt: TGTGCCAGCAGCTTAGTGTCTGAGGGAGGGAATGAGCAGTTCTTC; CDR3aa: CASSLVSEGGNEQFF; abundance: .; v_gene: TRBV7-2; j_gene: TRBJ2-1; d_gene: TRBD2
CDR3nt: TGTGCCAGCAGTCGAACAGGGGGCAGAAGCTATGGCTACACCTTC; CDR3aa: CASSRTGGRSYGYTF; abundance: .; v_gene: TRBV27; j_gene: TRBJ1-2; d_gene: TRBD1
CDR3nt: TGTGCCAGTAGCTGGACAGGGGGAAATCAGCCCCAGCATTTT; CDR3aa: CASSWTGGNQPQHF; abundance: few; v_gene: TRBV19; j_gene: TRBJ1-5; d_gene: TRBD1
CDR3nt: TGTGCCAGCAGTTTGGACGGACTAGCGGGAGTATCTGGGGAGCTGTTTTTT; CDR3aa: CASSLDGLAGVSGELFF; abundance: .; v_gene: TRBV27; j_gene: TRBJ2-2; d_gene: TRBD2
CDR3nt: TGTGCCAGCAGCCTCGGGACAGGGACCCCCGGGGAGCAGTACTTC; CDR3aa: CASSLGTGTPGEQYF; abundance: .; v_gene: TRBV4-2; j_gene: TRBJ2-7; d_gene: TRBD1
CDR3nt: TGTGCCAGCAGCTTCCAGGGGGGGACTAATGAAAAACTGTTTTTT; CDR3aa: CASSFQGGTNEKLFF; abundance: once; v_gene: TRBV11-2; j_gene: TRBJ1-4; d_gene: TRBD1
CDR3nt: TGTGCCAGCAGCGGGGGGGATGCCGTCTCCTACGAGCAGTACTTC; CDR3aa: CASSGGDAVSYEQYF; abundance: .; v_gene: TRBV9; j_gene: TRBJ2-7; d_gene: .